A selection of T cell receptor beta chains follows, all from one sample in a study of blood T cells in healthy people across ages. TCRdb independently ran MiXCR on the 5' RACE reads; one entry per CDR3 protein. The table shows approximately 1.5 million distinct CDR3 sequences, with about 35% occurring only once. Sample: blood. All receptors derive from a woman under 40 in good health. Both conserved end residues are part of each CDR3. A D gene is named only where the DNA matches it firmly. Part of the rows lack a size; the others show once, few, many or a class for expanded clones.

TRBJ2-7	TRBD2	-	TRBV20-1	CSARDREASSYNEQYF	TGCAGTGCTAGAGATCGGGAGGCCAGCTCCTACAATGAGCAGTACTTC
TRBJ2-5	-	few	TRBV15	CATRRLQETQYF	TGTGCCACCAGGCGGCTACAAGAGACCCAGTACTTC
TRBJ2-5	TRBD2	-	TRBV14	CASSRLADAGTQYF	TGTGCCAGCAGTCGACTAGCGGACGCGGGGACCCAGTACTTC
TRBJ2-1	-	-	TRBV28	CASSLYTYNEQFF	TGTGCCAGCAGTTTGTACACTTACAATGAGCAGTTCTTC
TRBJ1-1	-	few	TRBV20-1	CSAKMNTEAFF	TGCAGTGCGAAGATGAACACTGAAGCTTTCTTT
TRBJ1-1	-	-	TRBV5-6	CASTREGRNTEAFF	TGTGCCAGCACCCGGGAGGGGCGGAACACTGAAGCTTTCTTT
TRBJ2-3	-	-	TRBV29-1	CSGTGRTDTQYF	TGCAGCGGAACCGGAAGGACAGATACGCAGTATTTT
TRBJ2-7	-	many	TRBV7-2	CASSPRVGGYEQYF	TGTGCCAGCAGCCCCCGGGTAGGAGGCTACGAGCAGTACTTC
TRBJ2-7	-	-	TRBV27	CASSWGAPYEQYF	TGTGCCAGCAGTTGGGGGGCCCCCTACGAGCAGTACTTC
TRBJ2-2	-	few	TRBV11-2	CASGAGEGVSNTGELFF	TGTGCCAGCGGGGCGGGAGAGGGGGTTTCGAACACCGGGGAGCTGTTTTTT
TRBJ2-7	-	few	TRBV3-1	CASSQILGGEQYF	TGTGCCAGCAGCCAAATCTTAGGGGGCGAGCAGTACTTC
TRBJ2-3	TRBD2	few	TRBV9	CASSVTSRFTDTQYF	TGTGCCAGCAGCGTGACTAGCCGTTTCACAGATACGCAGTATTTT
TRBJ2-4	-	-	TRBV21-1	CASSKRGTGGFGGDIQYF	TGTGCCAGCAGCAAAAGGGGGACAGGGGGCTTCGGAGGTGACATTCAGTACTTC
TRBJ1-1	TRBD1	-	TRBV20-1	CSARDPRKGATEAFF	TGCAGTGCTCGGGACCCGAGGAAGGGGGCCACTGAAGCTTTCTTT
TRBJ2-3	TRBD1	-	TRBV12-5	CASGPGQGPDTQYF	TGTGCTAGTGGCCCGGGACAGGGACCAGATACGCAGTATTTT
TRBJ2-1	-	-	TRBV3-1	CASSQEILRTGNNEQFF	TGTGCCAGCAGCCAAGAGATATTGAGGACGGGAAACAATGAGCAGTTCTTC
TRBJ2-3	-	-	TRBV12-3/TRBV12-4	CASSPIGGVSDTQYF	TGTGCCAGCAGCCCGATCGGAGGAGTCTCAGATACGCAGTATTTT
TRBJ2-1	-	many	TRBV5-1	CASSLPSYNEQFF	TGCGCCAGCAGCTTGCCTAGCTACAATGAGCAGTTCTTC
TRBJ2-1	-	-	TRBV6-1	CASGAGLKITSYNEQFF	TGTGCCAGTGGGGCAGGGTTAAAAATCACATCCTACAATGAGCAGTTCTTC
TRBJ1-1	-	-	TRBV18	CASSPQRFPEAFF	TGTGCCAGCTCACCCCAAAGGTTCCCTGAAGCTTTCTTT
TRBJ2-7	-	-	TRBV18	CASSPGAGHSHEQYF	TGTGCCAGCTCACCAGGGGCAGGGCATTCTCACGAGCAGTACTTC
TRBJ2-5	-	many	TRBV24-1	CATSALGNTPETQYF	TGTGCCACCAGTGCATTGGGGAACACCCCAGAGACCCAGTACTTC
TRBJ2-7	-	-	TRBV12-3/TRBV12-4	CASSLEYNYEQYF	TGTGCCAGCAGTTTGGAGTACAACTACGAGCAGTACTTC
TRBJ1-6	-	few	TRBV5-1	CASSLGPGREESPLHF	TGCGCCAGCAGCTTGGGCCCAGGGAGGGAGGAATCACCCCTCCACTTT
TRBJ1-1	-	few	TRBV6-6	CASSYPLEERNTEAFF	TGTGCCAGCAGTTACCCTCTTGAGGAGCGGAACACTGAAGCTTTCTTT
TRBJ1-1	-	few	TRBV6-1	CASTGHWAEAFF	TGTGCCAGCACCGGGCATTGGGCTGAAGCTTTCTTT